This is a list of T cell receptor beta chains from one sample in a study of blood T cells in healthy people across ages. TCRdb re-analysed the 5' RACE reads in MiXCR, keeping a single row per CDR3 protein. This table has nearly 800,000 distinct CDR3 sequences, roughly three fifths appearing once. Sequenced: blood. These receptors were collected from a man in his forties in good health. The CDR3 runs from the conserved cysteine through the conserved F or W. The D gene is left open where the match is weak.

j_call | v_call | d_call | cdr3_aa | cdr3_nt
TRBJ2-7 | TRBV7-8 | . | CASSLVGGQTYEQYF | TGTGCCAGCAGCTTAGTCGGGGGTCAGACCTACGAGCAGTACTTC
TRBJ1-2 | TRBV6-5 | . | CASSYANPGNGYTF | TGTGCCAGCAGTTACGCGAATCCAGGCAATGGCTACACCTTC
TRBJ2-7 | TRBV10-3 | TRBD2 | CAIRLAGVNEQYF | TGTGCCATCAGGCTAGCGGGAGTGAACGAGCAGTACTTC
TRBJ2-4 | TRBV9 | TRBD2 | CASSVQPSGARRGKNIRYF | TGTGCCAGCAGCGTACAACCTAGCGGGGCCCGGAGGGGCAAAAACATTCGGTACTTC
TRBJ2-7 | TRBV5-1 | . | CASSLGLAPSSYEQYF | TGCGCCAGCAGCTTGGGGCTAGCGCCGAGCTCCTACGAGCAGTACTTC
TRBJ2-7 | TRBV6-1 | TRBD2 | CASTSALSGGPGYEQYF | TGTGCCAGCACCTCAGCTCTCTCGGGAGGGCCGGGTTACGAGCAGTACTTC
TRBJ2-2 | TRBV25-1 | TRBD2 | CASRPPIAGEAGELFF | TGTGCCAGCAGACCCCCAATAGCGGGAGAGGCTGGGGAGCTGTTTTTT
TRBJ2-2 | TRBV20-1 | . | CSAKNPEANTGELFF | TGCAGTGCGAAAAATCCCGAAGCGAACACCGGGGAGCTGTTTTTT
TRBJ2-7 | TRBV11-2 | TRBD1 | CASSFGTAFPYEQYF | TGTGCCAGCAGCTTCGGGACAGCTTTCCCCTACGAGCAGTACTTC
TRBJ2-1 | TRBV7-2 | . | CASSLAGVGRYNEQFF | TGTGCCAGCAGCTTAGCAGGGGTCGGCAGGTACAATGAGCAGTTCTTC
TRBJ2-5 | TRBV20-1 | TRBD1 | CSASQRDRGRETQYF | TGCAGTGCTAGTCAAAGAGACAGGGGGCGAGAGACCCAGTACTTC